The 21 T cell receptor beta chains in this list originate from one sample, sequenced in a study of molecular identifiers for immune sequencing clone quantification. TCRdb re-analysed the PCR reads in MiXCR, keeping a single row per CDR3 protein. The sample yields more than 95,000 distinct CDR3 sequences, around 24% seen once. The sample taken for sequencing was naive CD8+ T cells from blood, with Jurkat cell RNA spiked in. Subset in this sample: FACS-sorted CD8+CD4-CCR7+CD45RA+ naive T cells. The receptors shown here come from a human donor in good health. Some libraries in this study had Jurkat cell RNA spiked in.

This clonotype was observed at least ten times. The rearrangement uses TRBV4-1 and TRBJ2-7, with a weak D call TRBD1 (5 bases). The CDR3 is made up of 14 amino acids. V lost 2 bases to trimming and J lost 2 bases, with 10 bases between them. Germline assignment: CDR1 MGHRA and CDR2 YSYEKL. CDR3 sequence (DNA): TGCGCCAGCAGCCAACGCCGACAGACCTACGAGCAGTACTTC. It encodes CASSQRRQTYEQYF.

This clonotype was seen many times. The gene calls are TRBV28 and TRBJ2-7; TRBD1 aligns across 12 bases. Germline values: CDR1 MDHEN, CDR2 SYDVKM. The CDR3 covers 17 residues. The trim removed 4 bases at V and 6 bases at J, leaving 13 bases unmatched. The CDR3 region has the DNA TGTGCCAGCAGTTCCGTCCTTTCCGGGACAGGGGGCTTCGAGCAGTACTTC. Encoded protein: CASSSVLSGTGGFEQYF. The whole variable domain, remainder taken from reference TRBV28 and TRBJ2-7, is DVKVTQSSRYLVKRTGEKVFLECVQDMDHENMFWYRQDPGLGLRLIYFSYDVKMKEKGDIPEGYSVSREKKERFSLILESASTNQTSMYLCASSSVLSGTGGFEQYFGPGTRLTVT.

This clonotype was seen many times. The rearrangement joins TRBV15 to TRBJ1-5; D ambiguous. Germline CDR1 reads LNHNV; CDR2 reads YYDKDF (reference sequence). The CDR3 length is 15 residues. Deletions cut 3 bases from V and 1 base from J, with 10 bases between. The CDR3 bases are TGTGCCACCAGCAGTGAAGTTTCGAGCAATCAGCCCCAGCATTTT. Amino acid sequence: CATSSEVSSNQPQHF.

The chain carries TRBV4-2 and TRBJ2-7; D is unresolved. The CDR3 loop spans 18 amino acids. V was cut by 0 bases and J by 6 bases, with 24 bases left in between. Germline V gene data show CDR1 as LGHNA and CDR2 as YNFKEQ. This CDR3 is CASSQDLIIANRLSEQYF. CDR3 nucleotides: TGTGCCAGCAGCCAAGATCTTATTATAGCAAATAGGCTCTCCGAGCAGTACTTC.

The chain couples TRBV20-1 to TRBJ2-3; weak D call: TRBD2 (7 bases). Trimming removed 4 bases from V and 2 bases from J, with 19 bases in between. The CDR3 runs 16 residues. CDR1 DFQATT and CDR2 SNEGSKA come from the germline V gene (reference sequence). CDR3 loop: CSATHPGGDNTDTQYF. As DNA, the CDR3 is TGCAGTGCTACCCACCCGGGGGGCGATAACACAGATACGCAGTATTTT.

With respect to this clonotype: This may be a read error, as it is one base from a much larger clone. The conserved final phenylalanine or tryptophan is absent from the CDR3, which likely points to a read error. The chain is built from TRBV20-1 and TRBJ2-5; 7 nucleotides line up with TRBD2. This CDR3 spans 13 amino acids. CDR1 is DFQATT and CDR2 is SNEGSKA in the germline V gene (reference sequence). V lost 5 bases, J lost 4 bases, and 7 bases stayed unmatched. As DNA, the CDR3 is TGCAGTGCTTTGTCGGGAGGCCCAGAGACCCAGTACCTC. This codes for CSALSGGPETQYL.

The chain uses TRBV27 and TRBJ1-1; D gene unclear. Trimming shortened V by 2 bases and J by 1 base, and 8 bases separated the two germline ends. Germline lookup yields CDR1 MNHEY and CDR2 SMNVEV (reference sequence). CDR3 length: 14 residues. The CDR3 DNA follows: TGTGCCAGCAGTTTAGAGGGAAGGAACACTGAAGCTTTCTTT. Encoded protein: CASSLEGRNTEAFF.

This clonotype has at least ten counts. V and J are TRBV24-1 and TRBJ1-5; D gene unclear. This CDR3 comprises 15 residues. CDR1 and CDR2 from the germline V gene are KGHDR and SFDVKD. V shed 2 bases and J shed 0 bases, with 7 bases lying between them. The CDR3 DNA is TGTGCCACCAGTGATTCCGAGTTTAGCAATCAGCCCCAGCATTTT. This translates into CATSDSEFSNQPQHF.

There are many counts of this clonotype. The chain employs TRBV5-1 and TRBJ2-3; TRBD1 might be the D (5 bases). The V end was cut by 5 bases, the J end by 3 bases, with 19 bases between. Looked up from germline, CDR1 is SGHRS and CDR2 is YFSETQ. This CDR3 spans 16 amino acids. CDR3 amino acids: CASSPDRSTATDTQYF. The CDR3 bases are TGCGCCAGCAGTCCCGACAGATCCACAGCTACAGATACGCAGTATTTT.

This clonotype showed up many times. The V gene is TRBV9, the J gene TRBJ2-1; TRBD1 or TRBD2 may be the D gene (5 bases each). Per germline, CDR1 SGDLS and CDR2 YYNGEE. V was trimmed by 3 bases and J by 3 bases, leaving 19 bases between them. This CDR3 comprises 17 residues. The CDR3 DNA reads as TGTGCCAGCAGCGCATCGGGGACCTACACTAACTACAATGAGCAGTTCTTC. Protein product: CASSASGTYTNYNEQFF.

The CDR3 loop is CASSTTDGSGGEPQHF. The CDR3 DNA follows: TGTGCCAGCAGCACGACCGATGGGTCGGGCGGGGAGCCCCAGCATTTT. The rearrangement joins TRBV7-9 to TRBJ1-5; unclear D gene. Germline loops: CDR1 SEHNR, CDR2 FQNEAQ (reference sequence). The CDR3 is made up of 16 amino acids. Trimming cost V 5 bases and J 8 bases, with 22 bases left between them.

In this sample, this clonotype turned up many times. This chain uses TRBV16 with TRBJ1-1; no clear D. Germline loops: CDR1 KGHSY, CDR2 FQNENV. The CDR3 runs to 13 residues. Between the trimmed V and J ends, which lost 0 bases and 11 bases, there was a span of 13 bases. The CDR3 loop is CASSQSVASGAFF. The CDR3, as DNA: TGTGCCAGCAGCCAATCAGTCGCATCTGGGGCTTTCTTT.

This clonotype was observed many times. The chain has TRBV19 and TRBJ2-2; D remains unclear. This CDR3 has 14 amino acids. CDR1 is LNHDA, CDR2 SQIVND, per germline (reference sequence). Trimming removed 2 bases from V and 1 base from J, with 5 bases in between. CDR3 residues: CASSILGNTGELFF. In nucleotides, the CDR3 is TGTGCCAGTAGTATACTCGGGAACACCGGGGAGCTGTTTTTT. The full variable domain, rest sourced from reference TRBV19 and TRBJ2-2, is DGGITQSPKYLFRKEGQNVTLSCEQNLNHDAMYWYRQDPGQGLRLIYYSQIVNDFQKGDIAEGYSVSREKKESFPLTVTSAQKNPTAFYLCASSILGNTGELFFGEGSRLTVL.

This clonotype was seen only a few times. The V and J genes are TRBV28 and TRBJ2-5; no firm D call. Germline values: CDR1 MDHEN, CDR2 SYDVKM. The CDR3 loop spans 13 amino acids. V was pared by 3 bases and J by 5 bases, with 10 bases between. CDR3 sequence (DNA): TGTGCCAGCAGTTTCTTTCAAAGGGAGACCCAGTACTTC. Amino acids: CASSFFQRETQYF.

With regard to this clonotype: Possible read error: a much larger clone is one base away. This chain joins TRBV6-5 and TRBJ2-2; the D gene is possibly TRBD2 (5 bases). Germline assignment: CDR1 MNHEY and CDR2 SVGAGI. This CDR3 spans 11 amino acids. The CDR3 spells CASTSTGELVF. The CDR3 DNA is TGTGCCAGCACATCCACCGGGGAGCTGGTTTTT.

This clonotype came up many times. The chain recombines TRBV29-1 with TRBJ2-1; D gene unclear. Germline V gene data show CDR1 as SQVTM and CDR2 as ANQGSEA. Trimming took 7 bases from V and 6 from J, leaving 16 bases between them. This CDR3 is built from 13 residues. The CDR3 spells CSAINRALNEQFF. CDR3 in DNA: TGCAGCGCCATAAACCGGGCCCTCAATGAGCAGTTCTTC.

At least ten counts were recorded for this clonotype. The J gene is TRBJ2-5, the V gene TRBV6-1, with D hard to call. The germline V gene has CDR1 MNHNS and CDR2 SASEGT. V shed 3 bases and J shed 1 base, with 12 bases lying between them. The CDR3 has 15 amino acids. CDR3 protein: CASSDWQAFQETQYF. DNA for the CDR3: TGTGCCAGCAGTGACTGGCAGGCCTTCCAAGAGACCCAGTACTTC.

CDR3 sequence reads: CASSIRASSYEQYF. As DNA, the CDR3 is TGTGCCAGCAGCATCCGGGCCAGCTCCTACGAGCAGTACTTC. V and J are TRBV5-6 and TRBJ2-7; D call uncertain. This CDR3 spans 14 amino acids. Trimming left V 4 bases short and J 0 bases short, with 11 bases between. Germline values: CDR1 SGHDT, CDR2 YYEEEE.

This clonotype was counted between two and nine times. This chain links TRBV28 with TRBJ2-1, with TRBD1 as a possible D gene (6 bases). CDR1 and CDR2 from the germline V gene are MDHEN and SYDVKM. The V end was cut by 3 bases, the J end by 3 bases, with 15 bases between. The length of the CDR3 is 16 residues. The chain's CDR3 is CASSFYGRGFYNEQFF. DNA for the CDR3: TGTGCCAGCAGTTTTTACGGCAGGGGCTTCTACAATGAGCAGTTCTTC.

This clonotype was recorded a few times. A junction boundary mismatches the germline segment, possibly from a read error. The gene calls are TRBV27 and TRBJ2-3; TRBD1 agrees at 11 bases. Germline lookup yields CDR1 MNHEY and CDR2 SMNVEV (reference sequence). This CDR3 comprises 15 residues. Here the CDR3 DNA reads TGTGCCAGCAGTCCTCGGGACAGGGGGGCAGATACGCGGTATTTT. Amino acid sequence: CASSPRDRGADTRYF.

In the case of this clonotype: A much larger clone differs by one base, so this may be a read error. The chain is built from TRBV6-6 and TRBJ2-2; D gene unclear. Trimming took off 10 bases at V and 8 bases at J, with 11 bases between the two ends. This CDR3 has 11 residues. The V gene's germline CDR1 is MNHNY and CDR2 SVGAGI (reference sequence). The CDR3 spells CANSHTGELFF. For the CDR3, the DNA is TGTGCCAACAGCCATACGGGGGAGCTGTTTTTT.